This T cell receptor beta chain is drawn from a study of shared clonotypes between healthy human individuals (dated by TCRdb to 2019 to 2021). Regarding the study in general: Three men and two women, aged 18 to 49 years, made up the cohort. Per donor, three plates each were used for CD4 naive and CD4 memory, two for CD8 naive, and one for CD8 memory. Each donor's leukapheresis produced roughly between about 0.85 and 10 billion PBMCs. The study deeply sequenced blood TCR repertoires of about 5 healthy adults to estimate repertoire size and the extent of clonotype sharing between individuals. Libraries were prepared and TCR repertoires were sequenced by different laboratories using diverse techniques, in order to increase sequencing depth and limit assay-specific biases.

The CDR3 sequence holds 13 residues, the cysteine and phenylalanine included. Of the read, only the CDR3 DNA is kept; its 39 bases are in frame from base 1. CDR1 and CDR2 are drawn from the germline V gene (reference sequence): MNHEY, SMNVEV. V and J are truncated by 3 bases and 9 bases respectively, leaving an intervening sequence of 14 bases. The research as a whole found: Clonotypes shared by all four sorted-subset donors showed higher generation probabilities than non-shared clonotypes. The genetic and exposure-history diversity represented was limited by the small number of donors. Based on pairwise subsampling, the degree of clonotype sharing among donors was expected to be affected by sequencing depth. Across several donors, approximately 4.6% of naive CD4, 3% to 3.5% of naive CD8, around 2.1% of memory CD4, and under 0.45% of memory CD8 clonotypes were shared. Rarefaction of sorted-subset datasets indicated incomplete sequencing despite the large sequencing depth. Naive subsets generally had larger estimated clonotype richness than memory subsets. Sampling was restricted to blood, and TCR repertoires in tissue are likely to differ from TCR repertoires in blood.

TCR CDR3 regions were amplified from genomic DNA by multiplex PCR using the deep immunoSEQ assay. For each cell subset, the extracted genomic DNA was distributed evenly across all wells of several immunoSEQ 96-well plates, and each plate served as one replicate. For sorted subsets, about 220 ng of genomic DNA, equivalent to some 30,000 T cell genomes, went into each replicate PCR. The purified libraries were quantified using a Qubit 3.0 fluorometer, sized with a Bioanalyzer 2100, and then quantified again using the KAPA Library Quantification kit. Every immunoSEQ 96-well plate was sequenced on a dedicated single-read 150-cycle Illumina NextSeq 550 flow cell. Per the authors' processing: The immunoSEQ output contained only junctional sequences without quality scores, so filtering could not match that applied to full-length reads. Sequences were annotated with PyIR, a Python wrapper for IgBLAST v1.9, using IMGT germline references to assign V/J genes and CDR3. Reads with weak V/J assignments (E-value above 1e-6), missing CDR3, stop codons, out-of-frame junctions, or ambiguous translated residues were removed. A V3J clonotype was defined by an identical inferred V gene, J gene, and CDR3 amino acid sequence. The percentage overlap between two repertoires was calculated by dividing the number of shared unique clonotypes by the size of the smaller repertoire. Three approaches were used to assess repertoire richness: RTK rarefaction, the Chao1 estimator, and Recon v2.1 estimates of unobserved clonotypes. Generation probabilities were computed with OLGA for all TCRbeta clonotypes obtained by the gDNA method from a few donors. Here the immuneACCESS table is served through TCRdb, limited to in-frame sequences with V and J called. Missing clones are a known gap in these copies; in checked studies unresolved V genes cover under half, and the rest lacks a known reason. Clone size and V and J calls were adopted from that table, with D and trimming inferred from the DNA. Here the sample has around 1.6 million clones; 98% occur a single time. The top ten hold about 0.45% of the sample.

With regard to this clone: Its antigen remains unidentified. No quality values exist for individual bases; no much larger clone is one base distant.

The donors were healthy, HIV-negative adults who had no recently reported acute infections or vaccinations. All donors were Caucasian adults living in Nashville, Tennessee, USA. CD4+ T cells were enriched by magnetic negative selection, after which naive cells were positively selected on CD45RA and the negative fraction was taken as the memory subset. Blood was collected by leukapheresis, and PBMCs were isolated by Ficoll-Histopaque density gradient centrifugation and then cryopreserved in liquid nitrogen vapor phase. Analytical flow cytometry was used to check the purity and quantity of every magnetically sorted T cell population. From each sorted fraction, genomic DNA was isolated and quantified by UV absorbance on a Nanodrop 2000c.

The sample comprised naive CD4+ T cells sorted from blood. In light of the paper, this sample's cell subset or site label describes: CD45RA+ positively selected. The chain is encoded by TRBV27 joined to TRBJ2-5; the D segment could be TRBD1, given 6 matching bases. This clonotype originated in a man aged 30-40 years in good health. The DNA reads TGTGCCAGCAGTTTCAGGGGCCGGGCGGCCCAGTACTTC. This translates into CASSFRGRAAQYF.